This TCR beta chain stems from a study of OX40 agonist ivuxolimab in advanced cancers. The protocol was immunoSEQ multiplex PCR, while the TCRdb copy is restricted to in-frame clones and leaves out a portion. The sample holds 39,000 or so clones, about 93% seen once. This clone was seen once. V was shortened by 11 bases and J by 8 bases, with 16 bases between the two germline ends. Germline V gene lookup returns CDR1 LNHDA and CDR2 SQIVND (reference sequence). The CDR3 covers 12 residues. The J gene is TRBJ2-1, the V gene TRBV19; D possibly uses TRBD1 or TRBD2 (6 bases each). This receptor was obtained from an adult with an advanced solid tumor such as melanoma, head and neck, liver or kidney cancer. Sample: CD4+ or CD8+ T cells sorted from blood, taken in a trial of the OX40 agonist ivuxolimab. CDR3 in amino acids: CASSGAVYEQFF. In DNA, the CDR3 is TGTGCCTCATCGGGGGCTGTGTATGAGCAGTTCTTC.